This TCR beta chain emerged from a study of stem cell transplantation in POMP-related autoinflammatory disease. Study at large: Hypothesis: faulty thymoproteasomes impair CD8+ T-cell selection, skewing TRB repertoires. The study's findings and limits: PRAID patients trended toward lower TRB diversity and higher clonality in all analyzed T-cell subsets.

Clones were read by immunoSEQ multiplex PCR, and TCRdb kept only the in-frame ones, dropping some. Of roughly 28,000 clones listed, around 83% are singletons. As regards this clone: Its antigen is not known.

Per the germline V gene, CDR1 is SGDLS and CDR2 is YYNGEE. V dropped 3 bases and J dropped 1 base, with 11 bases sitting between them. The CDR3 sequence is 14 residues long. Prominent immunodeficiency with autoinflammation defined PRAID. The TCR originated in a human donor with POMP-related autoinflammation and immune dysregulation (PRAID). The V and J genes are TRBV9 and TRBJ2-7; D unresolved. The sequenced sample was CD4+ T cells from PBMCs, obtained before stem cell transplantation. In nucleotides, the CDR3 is TGTGCCAGCAGCGCCGGGCCGGCTTCCTACGAGCAGTACTTC. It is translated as CASSAGPASYEQYF.